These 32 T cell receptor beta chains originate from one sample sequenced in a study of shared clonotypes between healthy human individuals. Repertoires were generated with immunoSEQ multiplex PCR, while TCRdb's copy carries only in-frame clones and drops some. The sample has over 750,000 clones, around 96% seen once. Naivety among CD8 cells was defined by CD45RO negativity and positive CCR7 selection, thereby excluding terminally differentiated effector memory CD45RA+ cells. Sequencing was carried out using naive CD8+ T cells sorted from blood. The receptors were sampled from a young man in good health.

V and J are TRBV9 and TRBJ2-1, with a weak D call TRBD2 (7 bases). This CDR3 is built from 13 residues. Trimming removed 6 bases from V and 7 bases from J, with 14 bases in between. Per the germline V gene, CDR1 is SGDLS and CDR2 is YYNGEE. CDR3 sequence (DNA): TGTGCCAGCACGTCGGGGGGCCTAAATGAGCAGTTCTTC. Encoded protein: CASTSGGLNEQFF.

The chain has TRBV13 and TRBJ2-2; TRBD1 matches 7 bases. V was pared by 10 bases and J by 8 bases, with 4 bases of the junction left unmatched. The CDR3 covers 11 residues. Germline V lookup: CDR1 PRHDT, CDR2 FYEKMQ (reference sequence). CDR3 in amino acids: CATRGTGELFF. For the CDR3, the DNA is TGTGCCACCAGGGGGACAGGGGAGCTGTTTTTT.

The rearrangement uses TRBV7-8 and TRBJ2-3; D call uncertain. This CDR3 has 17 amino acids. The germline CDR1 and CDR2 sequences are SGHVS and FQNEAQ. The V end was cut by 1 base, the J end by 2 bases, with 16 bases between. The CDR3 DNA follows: TGTGCCAGCAGCTTAGGAGTGGTAGCACACAACACAGATACGCAGTATTTT. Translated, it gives CASSLGVVAHNTDTQYF.

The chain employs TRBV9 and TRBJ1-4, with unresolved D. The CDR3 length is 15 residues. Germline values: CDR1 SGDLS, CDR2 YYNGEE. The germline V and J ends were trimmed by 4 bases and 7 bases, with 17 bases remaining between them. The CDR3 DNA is TGTGCCAGCAGCCCCCGGCCCTATCTGAGTGAAAAACTGTTTTTT. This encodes CASSPRPYLSEKLFF. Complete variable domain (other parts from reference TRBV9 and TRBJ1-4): DSGVTQTPKHLITATGQRVTLRCSPRSGDLSVYWYQQSLDQGLQFLIQYYNGEERAKGNILERFSAQQFPDLHSELNLSSLELGDSALYFCASSPRPYLSEKLFFGSGTQLSVL.

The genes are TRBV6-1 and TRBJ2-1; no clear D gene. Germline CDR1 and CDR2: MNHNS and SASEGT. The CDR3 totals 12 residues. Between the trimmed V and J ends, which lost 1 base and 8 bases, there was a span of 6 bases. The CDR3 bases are TGTGCCAGCAGTGAAGGAGGCTATGAGCAGTTCTTC. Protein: CASSEGGYEQFF.

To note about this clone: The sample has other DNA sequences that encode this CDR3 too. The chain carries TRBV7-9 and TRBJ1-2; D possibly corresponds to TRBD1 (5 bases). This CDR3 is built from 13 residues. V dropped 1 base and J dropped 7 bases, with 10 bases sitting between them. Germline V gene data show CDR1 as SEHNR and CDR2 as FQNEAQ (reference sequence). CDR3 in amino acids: CASSLGGSGGYTF. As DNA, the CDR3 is TGTGCCAGCAGCTTAGGGGGGTCGGGTGGCTACACCTTC.

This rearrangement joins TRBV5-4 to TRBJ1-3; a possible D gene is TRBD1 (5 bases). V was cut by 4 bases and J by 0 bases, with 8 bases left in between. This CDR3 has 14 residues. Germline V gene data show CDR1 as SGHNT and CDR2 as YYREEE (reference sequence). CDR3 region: CASSPQGSGNTIYF. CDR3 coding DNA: TGTGCCAGCAGCCCTCAGGGCTCTGGAAACACCATATATTTT.

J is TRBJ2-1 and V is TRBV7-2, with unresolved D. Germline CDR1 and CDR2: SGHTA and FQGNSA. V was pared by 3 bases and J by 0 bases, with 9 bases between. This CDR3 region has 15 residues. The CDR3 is CASSFLDPSYNEQFF. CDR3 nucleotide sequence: TGTGCCAGCAGCTTCCTGGACCCCTCCTACAATGAGCAGTTCTTC.

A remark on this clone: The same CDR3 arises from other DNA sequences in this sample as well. CDR3 in DNA: TGTGCCAGCAGCTGGACAGGGGACTACGAGCAGTACTTC. This codes for CASSWTGDYEQYF. The chain employs TRBV5-6 and TRBJ2-7, with 9 bases lining up with TRBD1. Germline loops: CDR1 SGHDT, CDR2 YYEEEE. There are 13 residues in the CDR3. The junction had 1 base not matched to a gene; V was cut back by 3 bases and J by 3 bases.

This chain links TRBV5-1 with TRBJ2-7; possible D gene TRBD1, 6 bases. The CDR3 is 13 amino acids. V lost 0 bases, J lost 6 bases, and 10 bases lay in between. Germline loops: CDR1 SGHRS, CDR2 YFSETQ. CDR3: CASSLDRVREQYF. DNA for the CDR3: TGCGCCAGCAGCTTGGACAGGGTTCGCGAGCAGTACTTC.

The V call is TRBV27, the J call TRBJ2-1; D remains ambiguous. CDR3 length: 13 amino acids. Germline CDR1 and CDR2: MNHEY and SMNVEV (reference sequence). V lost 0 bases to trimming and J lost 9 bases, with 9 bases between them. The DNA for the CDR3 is TGTGCCAGCAGTTTATCGTTTTTCGGTGAGCAGTTCTTC. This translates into CASSLSFFGEQFF.

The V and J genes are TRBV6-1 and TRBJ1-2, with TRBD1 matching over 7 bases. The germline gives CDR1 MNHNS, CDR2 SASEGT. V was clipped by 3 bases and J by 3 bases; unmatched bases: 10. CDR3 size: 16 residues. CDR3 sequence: CASSESRGGSDYGYTF. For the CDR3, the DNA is TGTGCCAGCAGTGAGTCCCGAGGGGGCTCGGACTATGGCTACACCTTC.

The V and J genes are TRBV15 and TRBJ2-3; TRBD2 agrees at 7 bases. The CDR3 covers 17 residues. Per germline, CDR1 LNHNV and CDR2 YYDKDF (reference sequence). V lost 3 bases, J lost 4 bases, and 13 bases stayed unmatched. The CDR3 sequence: CATSSKIGGRAPDTQYF. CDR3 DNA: TGTGCCACCAGCAGCAAAATTGGAGGGAGGGCCCCAGATACGCAGTATTTT.

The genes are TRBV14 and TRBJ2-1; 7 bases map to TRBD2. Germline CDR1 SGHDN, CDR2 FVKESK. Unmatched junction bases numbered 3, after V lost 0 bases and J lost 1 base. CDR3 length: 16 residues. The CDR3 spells CASSQESSGSYNEQFF. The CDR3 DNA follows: TGTGCCAGCAGCCAAGAGTCTAGCGGATCCTACAATGAGCAGTTCTTC.

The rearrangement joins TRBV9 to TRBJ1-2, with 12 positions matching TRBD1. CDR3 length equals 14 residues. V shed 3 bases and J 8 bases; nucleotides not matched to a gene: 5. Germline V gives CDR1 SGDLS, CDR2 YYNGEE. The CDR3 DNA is TGTGCCAGCAGCGCGGGACAGGGGGCGGTAGGCTACACCTTC. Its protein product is CASSAGQGAVGYTF.

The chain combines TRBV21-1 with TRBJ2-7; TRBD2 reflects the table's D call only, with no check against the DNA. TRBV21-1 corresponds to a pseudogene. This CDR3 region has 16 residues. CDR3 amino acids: CASSTKRLAITYEQYF. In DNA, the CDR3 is TGTGCCAGCAGTACAAAACGACTAGCGATTACCTACGAGCAGTACTTC.

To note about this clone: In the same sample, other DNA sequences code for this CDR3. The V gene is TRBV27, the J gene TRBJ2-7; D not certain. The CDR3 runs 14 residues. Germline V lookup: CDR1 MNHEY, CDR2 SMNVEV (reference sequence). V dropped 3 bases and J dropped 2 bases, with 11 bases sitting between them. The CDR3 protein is CASSFSRTTYEQYF. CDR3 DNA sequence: TGTGCCAGCAGTTTCTCCCGGACGACCTACGAGCAGTACTTC.

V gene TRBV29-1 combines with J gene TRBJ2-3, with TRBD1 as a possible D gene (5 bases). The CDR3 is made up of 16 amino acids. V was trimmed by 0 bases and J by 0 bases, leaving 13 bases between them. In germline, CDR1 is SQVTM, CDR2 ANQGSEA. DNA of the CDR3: TGCAGCGTTGAAGAGTTTCTGGCAGGGAGCACAGATACGCAGTATTTT. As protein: CSVEEFLAGSTDTQYF.

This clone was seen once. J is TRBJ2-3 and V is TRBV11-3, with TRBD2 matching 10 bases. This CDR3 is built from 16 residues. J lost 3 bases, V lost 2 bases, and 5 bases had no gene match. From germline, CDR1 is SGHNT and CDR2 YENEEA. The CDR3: CASSLRASGRTDTQYF. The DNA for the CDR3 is TGTGCCAGCAGCTTAAGGGCTAGCGGGAGAACAGATACGCAGTATTTT.

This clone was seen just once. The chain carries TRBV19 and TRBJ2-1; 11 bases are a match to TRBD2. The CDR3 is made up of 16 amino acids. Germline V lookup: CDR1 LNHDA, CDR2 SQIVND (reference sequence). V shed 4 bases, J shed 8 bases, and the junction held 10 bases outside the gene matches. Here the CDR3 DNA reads TGTGCCAGTAGTAAACCAACTAGCGGGAGACCCTATGAGCAGTTCTTC. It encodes CASSKPTSGRPYEQFF.

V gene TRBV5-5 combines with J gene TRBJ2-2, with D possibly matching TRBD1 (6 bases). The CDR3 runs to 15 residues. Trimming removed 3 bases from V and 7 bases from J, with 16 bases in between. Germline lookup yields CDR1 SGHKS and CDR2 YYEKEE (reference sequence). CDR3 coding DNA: TGTGCCAGCAGCTCGTGGACAGCGGCCGGCGGGGAGCTGTTTTTT. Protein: CASSSWTAAGGELFF. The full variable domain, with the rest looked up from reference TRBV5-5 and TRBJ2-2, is DAGVTQSPTHLIKTRGQQVTLRCSPISGHKSVSWYQQVLGQGPQFIFQYYEKEERGRGNFPDRFSARQFPNYSSELNVNALLLGDSALYLCASSSWTAAGGELFFGEGSRLTVL.

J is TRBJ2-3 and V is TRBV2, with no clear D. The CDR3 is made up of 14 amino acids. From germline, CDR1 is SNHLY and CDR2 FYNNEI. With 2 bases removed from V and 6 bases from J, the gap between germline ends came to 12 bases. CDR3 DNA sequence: TGTGCCAGCAGTGAACTTGCCCGGCCGGATACGCAGTATTTT. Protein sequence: CASSELARPDTQYF.

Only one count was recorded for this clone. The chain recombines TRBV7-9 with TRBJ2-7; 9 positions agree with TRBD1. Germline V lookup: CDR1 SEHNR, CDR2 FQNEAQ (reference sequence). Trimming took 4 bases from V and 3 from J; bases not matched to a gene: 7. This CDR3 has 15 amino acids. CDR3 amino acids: CASSSQRTGDYEQYF. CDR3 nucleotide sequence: TGTGCCAGCAGCTCCCAACGGACAGGGGACTACGAGCAGTACTTC. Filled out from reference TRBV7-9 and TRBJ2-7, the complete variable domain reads DTGVSQNPRHKITKRGQNVTFRCDPISEHNRLYWYRQTLGQGPEFLTYFQNEAQLEKSRLLSDRFSAERPKGSFSTLEIQRTEQGDSAMYLCASSSQRTGDYEQYFGPGTRLTVT.

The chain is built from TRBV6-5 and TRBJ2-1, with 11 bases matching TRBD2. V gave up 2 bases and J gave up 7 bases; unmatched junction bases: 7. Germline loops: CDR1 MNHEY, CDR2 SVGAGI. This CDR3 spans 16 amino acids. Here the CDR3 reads CASSYDTSGRSNEQFF. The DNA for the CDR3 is TGTGCCAGCAGTTACGATACTAGCGGGAGAAGTAATGAGCAGTTCTTC.

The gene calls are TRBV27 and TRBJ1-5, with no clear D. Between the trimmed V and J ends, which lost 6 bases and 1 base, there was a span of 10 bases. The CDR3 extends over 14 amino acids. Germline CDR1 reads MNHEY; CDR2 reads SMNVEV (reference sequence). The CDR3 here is CASRGSGSNQPQHF. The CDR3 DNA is TGTGCCAGCAGGGGCTCGGGGAGCAATCAGCCCCAGCATTTT.

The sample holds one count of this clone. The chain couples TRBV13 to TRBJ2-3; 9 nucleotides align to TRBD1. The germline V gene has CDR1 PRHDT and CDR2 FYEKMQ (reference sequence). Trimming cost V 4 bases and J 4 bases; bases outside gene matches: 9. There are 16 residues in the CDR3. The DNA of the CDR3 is TGTGCCAGCAGCTCGACCGGGACAGGGAATCCAGATACGCAGTATTTT. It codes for CASSSTGTGNPDTQYF.

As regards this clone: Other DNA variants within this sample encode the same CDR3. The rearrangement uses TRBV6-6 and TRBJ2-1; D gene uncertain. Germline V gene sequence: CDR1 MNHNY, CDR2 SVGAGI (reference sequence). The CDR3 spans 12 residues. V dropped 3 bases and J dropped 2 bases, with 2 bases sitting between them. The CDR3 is CASSYTYNEQFF. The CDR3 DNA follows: TGTGCCAGCAGTTATACCTACAATGAGCAGTTCTTC.

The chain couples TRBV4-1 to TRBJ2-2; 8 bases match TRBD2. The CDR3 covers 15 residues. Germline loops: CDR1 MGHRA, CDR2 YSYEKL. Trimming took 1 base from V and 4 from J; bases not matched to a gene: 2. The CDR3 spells CASSQGLATTGELFF. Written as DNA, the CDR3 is TGCGCCAGCAGCCAAGGACTAGCGACCACCGGGGAGCTGTTTTTT.

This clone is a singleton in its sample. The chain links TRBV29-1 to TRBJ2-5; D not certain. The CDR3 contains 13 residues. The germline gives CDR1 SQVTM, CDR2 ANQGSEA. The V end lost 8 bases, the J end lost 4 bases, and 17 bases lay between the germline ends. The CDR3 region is CSSIVVPGETQYF. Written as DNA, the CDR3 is TGCAGCTCAATCGTCGTCCCGGGAGAGACCCAGTACTTC.

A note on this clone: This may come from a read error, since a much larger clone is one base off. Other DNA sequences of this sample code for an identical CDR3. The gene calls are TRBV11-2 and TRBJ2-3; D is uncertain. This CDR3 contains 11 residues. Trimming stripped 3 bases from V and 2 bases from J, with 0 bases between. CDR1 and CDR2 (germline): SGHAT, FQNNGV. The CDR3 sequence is CASSFTDTQYF. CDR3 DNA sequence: TGTGCCAGCAGCTTCACAGATACGCAGTATTTT.

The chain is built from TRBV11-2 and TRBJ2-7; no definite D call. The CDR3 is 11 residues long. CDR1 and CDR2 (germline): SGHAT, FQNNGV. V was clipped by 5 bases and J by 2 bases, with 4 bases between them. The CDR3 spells CASSVAYEQYF. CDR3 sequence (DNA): TGTGCCAGCAGCGTCGCCTACGAGCAGTACTTC.

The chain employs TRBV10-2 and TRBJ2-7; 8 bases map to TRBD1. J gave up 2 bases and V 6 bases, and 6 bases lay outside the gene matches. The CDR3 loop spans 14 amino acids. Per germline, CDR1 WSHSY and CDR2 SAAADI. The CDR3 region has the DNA TGCGCCAGCAGGGACAGGGTCGTGGCCTACGAGCAGTACTTC. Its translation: CASRDRVVAYEQYF.